This T cell receptor beta chain comes out of a study of shared clonotypes between healthy human individuals. This clone came up many times. Using immunoSEQ multiplex PCR, the repertoire was profiled, and TCRdb retains in-frame clones only, with some absent. This repertoire shows about 330,000 clones, around 67% found once; its top ten account for 10%. J lost 0 bases, V lost 5 bases, and 9 bases had no gene match. In germline, CDR1 is SGHAT, CDR2 FQNNGV. The CDR3 covers 17 residues. Sequencing was performed on memory CD4+ T cells sorted from blood. Noted subset: CD45RA-negative fraction. The TCR originated in a young man in good health. V and J are TRBV11-2 and TRBJ2-4; the match to TRBD2 covers 8 bases. CDR3 amino acids: CASSTRSSGVAKNIQYF. CDR3 nucleotides: TGTGCCAGCAGCACACGGAGTAGCGGGGTAGCCAAAAACATTCAGTACTTC.